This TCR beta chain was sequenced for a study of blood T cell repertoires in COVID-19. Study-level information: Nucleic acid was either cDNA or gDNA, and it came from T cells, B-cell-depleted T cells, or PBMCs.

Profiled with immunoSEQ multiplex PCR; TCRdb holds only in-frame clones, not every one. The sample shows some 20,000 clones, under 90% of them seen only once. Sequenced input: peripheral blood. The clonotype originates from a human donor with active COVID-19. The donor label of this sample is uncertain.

The CDR3 protein is CASRTSLAASYNEQFF. In DNA form, the CDR3 reads TGTGCCAGCAGAACAAGTCTAGCGGCATCCTACAATGAGCAGTTCTTC. The chain is built from TRBV2 and TRBJ2-1; 7 bases are a match to TRBD2. The CDR3 totals 16 residues. Germline CDR1 reads SNHLY; CDR2 reads FYNNEI. V lost 6 bases to trimming and J lost 1 base; unmatched junction nucleotides: 9.